The 9 T cell receptor beta chains given below trace back to one sample, sequenced in a study of cytotoxic CD8 clonotypes in ibrutinib-treated CLL. Libraries were prepared by immunoSEQ multiplex PCR; TCRdb keeps only in-frame clonotypes and omits some of them. Found here are some 200,000 clones, roughly 79% of them singletons; the top ten hold roughly an eighth. Source: PBMCs, taken after 12 months of ibrutinib treatment. The receptors derive from a human donor with chronic lymphocytic leukemia.

The genes are TRBV19 and TRBJ1-2, with a possible D match to TRBD1 (5 bases). V lost 9 bases and J 5 bases, leaving 7 bases between the germline ends. The germline V gene encodes CDR1 LNHDA and CDR2 SQIVND (reference sequence). CDR3 length: 10 amino acids. The CDR3 is CASGGYGYTF. CDR3 DNA: TGTGCCAGCGGGGGGTATGGCTACACCTTC.

The table lists this clone with many counts. This chain's CDR3 is CASQGGEGAGETQYF. The CDR3 DNA is TGTGCCAGCCAGGGTGGTGAGGGGGCAGGAGAGACCCAGTACTTC. The chain combines TRBV2 with TRBJ2-5, with 7 bases matching TRBD1. J gave up 4 bases and V 8 bases, and 13 bases lay outside the gene matches. This CDR3 is built from 15 residues. Germline lookup yields CDR1 SNHLY and CDR2 FYNNEI.

This chain uses TRBV28 with TRBJ1-2; D is perhaps TRBD1 (6 bases). The CDR3 has 16 amino acids. In germline, CDR1 is MDHEN, CDR2 SYDVKM. Trimming pared 6 bases from V and 4 bases from J, leaving 21 bases between. The CDR3 reads CASRWGGGDPVYGYTF. The CDR3 DNA reads TGTGCCAGCAGATGGGGAGGGGGAGACCCTGTCTATGGCTACACCTTC.

The rearrangement links TRBV5-6 to TRBJ2-7; TRBD2 aligns across 7 bases. J was trimmed by 5 bases and V by 5 bases; bases with no gene match: 10. Germline V gene sequence: CDR1 SGHDT, CDR2 YYEEEE. This CDR3 has 14 residues. CDR3: CASRRSGKIHEQYF. CDR3 DNA: TGTGCCAGCAGACGGAGCGGGAAAATCCACGAGCAGTACTTC.

The chain links TRBV11-2 to TRBJ2-5, with TRBD1 identical over 7 bases. The V and J ends lost 5 bases and 0 bases, in that order; junction bases with no gene match: 9. Per the germline V gene, CDR1 is SGHAT and CDR2 is FQNNGV. This CDR3 region has 16 residues. CDR3: CASSPRQGLYQETQYF. CDR3 coding DNA: TGTGCCAGCAGCCCGCGACAGGGCTTGTACCAAGAGACCCAGTACTTC. The full variable domain, rest sourced from reference TRBV11-2 and TRBJ2-5, is EAGVAQSPRYKIIEKRQSVAFWCNPISGHATLYWYQQILGQGPKLLIQFQNNGVVDDSQLPKDRFSAERLKGVDSTLKIQPAKLEDSAVYLCASSPRQGLYQETQYFGPGTRLLVL.

The chain employs TRBV7-8 and TRBJ1-3, with D unclear. The V end lost 4 bases, the J end lost 2 bases, and 9 bases lay between the germline ends. Germline V gene data show CDR1 as SGHVS and CDR2 as FQNEAQ. This CDR3 region has 14 residues. CDR3: CASSSRPPGNTIYF. The CDR3 DNA is TGTGCCAGCAGCTCCAGGCCGCCTGGAAACACCATATATTTT.

The chain uses TRBV9 and TRBJ1-2; a weak D match, TRBD1 (6 bases). CDR1 is SGDLS, CDR2 YYNGEE, per germline. V was trimmed by 0 bases and J by 3 bases, leaving 15 bases between them. There are 16 residues in the CDR3. The CDR3 sequence: CASSVATGGTYYGYTF. CDR3 bases: TGTGCCAGCAGCGTAGCTACCGGGGGCACGTACTATGGCTACACCTTC.

In nucleotides, the CDR3 is TGTGCCAGCAGCGGCCCGGGGGCGGGGGACACCGGGGAGCTGTTTTTT. Its translation: CASSGPGAGDTGELFF. This sequence joins TRBV9 and TRBJ2-2; the D gene is possibly TRBD2 (7 bases). Per germline, CDR1 SGDLS and CDR2 YYNGEE. The CDR3 is 16 amino acids. V lost 3 bases, J lost 3 bases, and 15 bases lay in between.

This chain links TRBV21-1 with TRBJ1-2; the table gives TRBD1 as D, unverified against the DNA. TRBV21-1 is given as a pseudogene. This CDR3 is built from 11 residues. CDR3 protein: CAKDRGSGYTF. The CDR3 DNA follows: TGTGCTAAGGACAGGGGATCTGGCTACACCTTC.